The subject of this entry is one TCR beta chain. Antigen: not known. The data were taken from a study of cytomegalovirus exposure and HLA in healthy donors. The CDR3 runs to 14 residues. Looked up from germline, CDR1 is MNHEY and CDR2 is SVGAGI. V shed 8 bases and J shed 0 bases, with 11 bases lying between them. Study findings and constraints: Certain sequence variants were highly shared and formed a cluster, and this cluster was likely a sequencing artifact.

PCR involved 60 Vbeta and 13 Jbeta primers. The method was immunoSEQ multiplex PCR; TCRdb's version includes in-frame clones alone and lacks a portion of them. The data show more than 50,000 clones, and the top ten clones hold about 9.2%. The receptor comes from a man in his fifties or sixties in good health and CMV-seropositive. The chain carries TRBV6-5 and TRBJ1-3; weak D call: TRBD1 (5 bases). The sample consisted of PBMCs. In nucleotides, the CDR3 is TGTGCCAGCGGGGCCCTACTCTCTGGAAACACCATATATTTT. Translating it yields CASGALLSGNTIYF.